These T cell receptor beta chains were read from a single sample in a study of OX40 agonist ivuxolimab in advanced cancers. Some clones are missing from TCRdb's copy, which holds only in-frame ones; the method was immunoSEQ multiplex PCR. The sample carries about 79,000 clones, approximately 94% recorded once. The material was CD4+ or CD8+ T cells sorted from blood, obtained in a trial of the OX40 agonist ivuxolimab. The receptors shown here come from an adult with an advanced solid tumor such as melanoma, head and neck, liver or kidney cancer. The conserved cysteine and the conserved F or W are not part of the CDR3 here. A D gene is named only where the DNA matches it firmly.

v_call	j_call	d_call	cdr3_aa
TRBV2	TRBJ2-6	.	ASRGGSGANVLT
TRBV6-1	TRBJ2-2	.	ASSELGGTGELF
TRBV28	TRBJ2-4	.	ASGPGVDIQY
TRBV7-9	TRBJ2-7	TRBD2	ASSPKTSGSSYEQY
TRBV7-2	TRBJ2-5	.	ASSLGSGRQETQY
TRBV6-5	TRBJ2-2	TRBD1	ATRDRGHTGELF
TRBV19	TRBJ1-3	TRBD1	ASTLPGGSSGNTIY
TRBV2	TRBJ2-7	TRBD1	ASSYGATGGYEQY
TRBV7-7	TRBJ2-5	TRBD2	ASSPGLAEETQY
TRBV18	TRBJ2-1	.	ASSPGSHNEQF
TRBV27	TRBJ2-3	TRBD2	ASSPLAGGSTDTQY
TRBV7-9	TRBJ2-7	.	ASSISYEQY
TRBV5-1	TRBJ1-2	.	ASSLEGYGYT
TRBV19	TRBJ2-7	TRBD2	ASSTGTSGSSWFEQY
TRBV19	TRBJ2-1	TRBD1	ASWGQGSSYNEQF
TRBV2	TRBJ1-2	.	ASSEGGNRGYT
TRBV7-9	TRBJ2-7	TRBD2	ASSLERGNYEQY
TRBV7-9	TRBJ2-1	TRBD2	ASSQVSGNGNEQF
TRBV4-2	TRBJ2-3	TRBD2	ASSPERESLTDTQY
TRBV7-8	TRBJ2-5	.	ASSRGLYQETQY
TRBV5-1	TRBJ2-7	TRBD1	ASSPPPDRKNYEQY
TRBV30	TRBJ2-7	.	AWSVLAGGGYEQY
TRBV29-1	TRBJ2-5	TRBD2	SVPLGLAGTQETQY
TRBV28	.	.	ASSLGSYEQY
TRBV29-1	TRBJ2-7	TRBD1	SVEAGDRVYEQY
TRBV19	TRBJ2-1	TRBD1	AAQGGTGYNEQF
TRBV28	TRBJ2-1	.	ASIHLKPSSYNEQF
TRBV15	TRBJ2-5	.	ATSRGDHGVETQY
TRBV4-1	TRBJ2-4	.	ASSPMAGAKNIQY
TRBV6-5	TRBJ2-2	.	ASSYSGTRGELF
TRBV27	TRBJ1-6	.	ASSFPPGPPGSPLH
TRBV7-2	TRBJ1-2	TRBD1	ASSLAVSGGAWTGYT
TRBV6-5	TRBJ2-1	.	ASSPGPYNEQF
TRBV7-2	TRBJ1-1	.	ASSLFNTEAF
TRBV11-3	TRBJ2-7	TRBD1	ASSNGQGMNYEQY
TRBV5-1	TRBJ2-7	TRBD1	ASSLTTGNGGYEQY
TRBV10-3	TRBJ2-1	.	ASGTRPF
TRBV7-9	TRBJ2-3	TRBD2	ASSLPLAGSLTTDTQY
TRBV28	TRBJ2-3	.	ASSLRGYGDTDTQY
TRBV28	TRBJ2-1	.	ASNPGHNEQF
TRBV27	TRBJ1-2	.	ASSLRGSGYGYT
TRBV27	TRBJ2-3	TRBD1	ATRQGLPTDTQY
TRBV2	TRBJ2-7	TRBD2	ASRISGRGYYEQY
TRBV4-1	TRBJ1-1	.	ASSQETFTNTEAF
TRBV28	TRBJ2-1	.	ASSFGGRMF
TRBV27	TRBJ2-7	TRBD2	ASSLLAGGSYEQY
TRBV27	TRBJ2-7	.	ASSQGGTYEQY
TRBV6-1	TRBJ2-5	.	ASSEKAPWDRGH
TRBV6-1	TRBJ2-7	.	ASSDSYEQY
TRBV11-2	TRBJ2-3	.	ASSARQGGTDTQY
TRBV2	TRBJ2-3	TRBD2	AITPSGATDTQY